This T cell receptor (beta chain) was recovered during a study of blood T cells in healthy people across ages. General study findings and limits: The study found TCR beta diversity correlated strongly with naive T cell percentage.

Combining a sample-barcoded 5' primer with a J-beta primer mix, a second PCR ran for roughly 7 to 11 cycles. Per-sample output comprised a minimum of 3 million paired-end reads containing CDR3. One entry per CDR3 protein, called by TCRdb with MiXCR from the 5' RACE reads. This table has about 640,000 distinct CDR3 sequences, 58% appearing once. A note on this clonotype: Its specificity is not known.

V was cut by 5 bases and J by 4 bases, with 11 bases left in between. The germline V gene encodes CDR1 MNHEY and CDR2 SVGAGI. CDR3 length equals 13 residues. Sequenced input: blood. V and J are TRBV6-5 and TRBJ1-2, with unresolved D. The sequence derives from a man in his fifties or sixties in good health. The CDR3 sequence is CASSNTVGYGYTF. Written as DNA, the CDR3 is TGTGCCAGCAGTAATACAGTCGGCTATGGCTACACCTTC.